This T cell receptor (beta chain) was sequenced for a study of cytomegalovirus exposure and HLA in healthy donors. CDR3 size: 15 residues. Germline V gene sequence: CDR1 MNHNS, CDR2 SASEGT. The J segment lost 8 bases and the V segment lost 4 bases, leaving 7 bases of the junction unmatched. PCR employed 60 Vbeta and 13 Jbeta primers. TCRdb's table, derived via immunoSEQ multiplex PCR, lists solely in-frame clones and lacks some. The sample has 210,000 or so clones; around 80% are singletons. The chain carries TRBV6-1 and TRBJ2-1; the match to TRBD2 covers 11 bases. The sample was PBMCs. This receptor was taken from a boy aged 5-17 years in good health and CMV-seronegative. CDR3 amino acids: CASSGVAGGLDEQFF. CDR3 nucleotide sequence: TGTGCCAGCAGTGGAGTAGCGGGGGGGCTAGATGAGCAGTTCTTC.